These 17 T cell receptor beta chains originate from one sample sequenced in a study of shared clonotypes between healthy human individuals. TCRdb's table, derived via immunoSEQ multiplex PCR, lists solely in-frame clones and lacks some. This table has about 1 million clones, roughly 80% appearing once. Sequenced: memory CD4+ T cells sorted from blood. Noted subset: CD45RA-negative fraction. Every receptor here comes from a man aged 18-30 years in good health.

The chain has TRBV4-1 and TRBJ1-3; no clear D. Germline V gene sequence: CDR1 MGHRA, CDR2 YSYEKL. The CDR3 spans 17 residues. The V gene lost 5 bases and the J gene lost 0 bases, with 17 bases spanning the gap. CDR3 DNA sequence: TGCGCCAGCAGCAATCAACCTTTGGAGGGCTCTGGAAACACCATATATTTT. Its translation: CASSNQPLEGSGNTIYF.

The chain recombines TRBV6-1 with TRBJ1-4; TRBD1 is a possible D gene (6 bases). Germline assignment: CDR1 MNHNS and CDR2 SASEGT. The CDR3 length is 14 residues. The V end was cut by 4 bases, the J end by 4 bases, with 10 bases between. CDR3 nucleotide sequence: TGTGCCAGCAGTGTGGGGGCGGTTAATGAAAAACTGTTTTTT. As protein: CASSVGAVNEKLFF.

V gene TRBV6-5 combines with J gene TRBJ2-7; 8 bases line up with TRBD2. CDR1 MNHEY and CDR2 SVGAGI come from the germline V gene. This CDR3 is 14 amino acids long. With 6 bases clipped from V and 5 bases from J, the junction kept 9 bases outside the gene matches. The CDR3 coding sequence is TGTGCCAGCAGGGGAGTAGCGGGGTTCCACGAGCAGTACTTC. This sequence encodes CASRGVAGFHEQYF.

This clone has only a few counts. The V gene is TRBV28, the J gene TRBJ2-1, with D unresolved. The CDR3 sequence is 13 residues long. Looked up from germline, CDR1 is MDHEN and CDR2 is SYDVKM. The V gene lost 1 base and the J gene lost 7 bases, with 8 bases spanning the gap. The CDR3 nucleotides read TGTGCCAGCAGTTTATTATCGATAAATGAGCAGTTCTTC. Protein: CASSLLSINEQFF.

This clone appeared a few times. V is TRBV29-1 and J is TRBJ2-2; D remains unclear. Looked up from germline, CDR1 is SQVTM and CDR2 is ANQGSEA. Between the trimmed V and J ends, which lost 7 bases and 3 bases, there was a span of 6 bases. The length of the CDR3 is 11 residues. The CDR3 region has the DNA TGCAGCGCCAGCGACACCGGGGAGCTGTTTTTT. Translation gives CSASDTGELFF.

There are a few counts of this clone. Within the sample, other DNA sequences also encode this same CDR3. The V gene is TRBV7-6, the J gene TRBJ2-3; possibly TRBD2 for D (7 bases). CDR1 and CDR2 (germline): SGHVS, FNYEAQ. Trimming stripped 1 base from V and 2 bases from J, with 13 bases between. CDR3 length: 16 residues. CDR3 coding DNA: TGTGCCAGCAGCTTAGATAAGGGGGGGAACACAGATACGCAGTATTTT. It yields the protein CASSLDKGGNTDTQYF.

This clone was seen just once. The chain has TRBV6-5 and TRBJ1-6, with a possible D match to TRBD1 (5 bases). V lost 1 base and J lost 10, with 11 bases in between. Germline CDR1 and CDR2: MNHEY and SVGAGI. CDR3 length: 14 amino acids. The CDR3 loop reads CASSYYPRESPLHF. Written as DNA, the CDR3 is TGTGCCAGCAGTTACTACCCCAGGGAATCACCCCTCCACTTT.

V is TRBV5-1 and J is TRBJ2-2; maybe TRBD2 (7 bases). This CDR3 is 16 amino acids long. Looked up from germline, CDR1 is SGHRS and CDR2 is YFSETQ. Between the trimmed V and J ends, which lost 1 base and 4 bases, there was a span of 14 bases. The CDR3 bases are TGCGCCAGCAGCTTGCTCGCGGGGGCGCCCACCGGGGAGCTGTTTTTT. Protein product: CASSLLAGAPTGELFF.

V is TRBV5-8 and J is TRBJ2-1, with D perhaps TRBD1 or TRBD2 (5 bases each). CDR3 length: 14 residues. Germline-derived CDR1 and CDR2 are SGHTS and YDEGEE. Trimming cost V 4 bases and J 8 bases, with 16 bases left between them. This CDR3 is CASSGAWVSDEQFF. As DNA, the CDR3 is TGTGCCAGCAGCGGGGCGTGGGTTAGCGATGAGCAGTTCTTC.

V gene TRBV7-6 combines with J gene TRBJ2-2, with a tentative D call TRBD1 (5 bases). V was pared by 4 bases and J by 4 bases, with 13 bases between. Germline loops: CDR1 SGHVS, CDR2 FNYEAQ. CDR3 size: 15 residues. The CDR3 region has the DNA TGTGCCAGCAGCTCCTCCACAGGTTCCACCGGGGAGCTGTTTTTT. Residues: CASSSSTGSTGELFF.

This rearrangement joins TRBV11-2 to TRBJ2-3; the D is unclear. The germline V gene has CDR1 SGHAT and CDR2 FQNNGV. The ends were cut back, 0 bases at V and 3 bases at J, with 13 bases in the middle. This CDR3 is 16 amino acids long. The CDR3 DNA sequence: TGTGCCAGCAGCTTAGATCGGACGACCCTAACAGATACGCAGTATTTT. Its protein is CASSLDRTTLTDTQYF.

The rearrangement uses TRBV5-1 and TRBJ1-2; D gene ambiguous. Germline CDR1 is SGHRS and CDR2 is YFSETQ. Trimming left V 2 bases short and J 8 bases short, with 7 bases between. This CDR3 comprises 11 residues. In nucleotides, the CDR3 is TGCGCCAGCAGCTTTCCCAGGGGCTACACCTTC. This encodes CASSFPRGYTF.

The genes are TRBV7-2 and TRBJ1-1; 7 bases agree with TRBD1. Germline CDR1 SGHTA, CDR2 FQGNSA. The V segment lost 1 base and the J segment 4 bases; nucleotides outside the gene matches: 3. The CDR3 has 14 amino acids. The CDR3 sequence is CASSLVQGGTEAFF. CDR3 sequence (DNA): TGTGCCAGCAGCTTAGTGCAGGGGGGCACTGAAGCTTTCTTT.

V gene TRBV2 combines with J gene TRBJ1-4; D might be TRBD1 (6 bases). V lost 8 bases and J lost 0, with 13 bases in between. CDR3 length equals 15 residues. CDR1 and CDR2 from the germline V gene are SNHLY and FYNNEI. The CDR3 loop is CASHLQGPTNEKLFF. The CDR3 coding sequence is TGTGCCAGCCACCTACAGGGACCAACTAATGAAAAACTGTTTTTT.

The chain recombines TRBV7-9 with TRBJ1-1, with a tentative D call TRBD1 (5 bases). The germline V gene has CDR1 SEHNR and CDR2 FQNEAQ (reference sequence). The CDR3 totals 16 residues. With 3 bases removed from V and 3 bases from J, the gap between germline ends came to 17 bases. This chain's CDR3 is CASSFPQGMTDTEAFF. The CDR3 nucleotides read TGTGCCAGCAGCTTCCCCCAGGGAATGACGGACACTGAAGCTTTCTTT. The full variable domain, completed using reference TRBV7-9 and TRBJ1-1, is DTGVSQNPRHKITKRGQNVTFRCDPISEHNRLYWYRQTLGQGPEFLTYFQNEAQLEKSRLLSDRFSAERPKGSFSTLEIQRTEQGDSAMYLCASSFPQGMTDTEAFFGQGTRLTVV.

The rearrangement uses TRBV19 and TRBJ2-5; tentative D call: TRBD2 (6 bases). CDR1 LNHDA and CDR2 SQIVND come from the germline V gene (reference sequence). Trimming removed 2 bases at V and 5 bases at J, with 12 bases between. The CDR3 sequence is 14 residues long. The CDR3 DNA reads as TGTGCCAGTAGTATAATCCCTGGGGGGGAGACCCAGTACTTC. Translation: CASSIIPGGETQYF.

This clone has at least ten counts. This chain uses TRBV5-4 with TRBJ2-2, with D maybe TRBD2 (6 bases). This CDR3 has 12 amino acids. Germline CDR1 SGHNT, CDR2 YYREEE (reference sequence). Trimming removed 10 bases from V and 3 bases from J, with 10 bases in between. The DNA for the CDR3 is TGTGCCTGCGGCGGGGACACCGGGGAGCTGTTTTTT. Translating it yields CACGGDTGELFF.